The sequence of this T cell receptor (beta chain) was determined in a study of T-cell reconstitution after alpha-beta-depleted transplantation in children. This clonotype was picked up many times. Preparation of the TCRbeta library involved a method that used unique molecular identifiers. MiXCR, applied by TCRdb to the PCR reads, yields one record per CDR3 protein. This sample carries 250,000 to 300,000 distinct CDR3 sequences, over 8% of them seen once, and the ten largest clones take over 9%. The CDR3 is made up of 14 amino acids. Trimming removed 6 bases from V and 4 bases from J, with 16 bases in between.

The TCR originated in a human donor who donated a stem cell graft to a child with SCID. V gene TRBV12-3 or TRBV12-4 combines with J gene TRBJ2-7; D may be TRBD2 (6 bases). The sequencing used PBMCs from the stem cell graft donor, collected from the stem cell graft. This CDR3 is CASRGLTSSYEQYF. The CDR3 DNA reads TGTGCCAGCAGGGGACTGACTAGTTCGTACGAGCAGTACTTC.